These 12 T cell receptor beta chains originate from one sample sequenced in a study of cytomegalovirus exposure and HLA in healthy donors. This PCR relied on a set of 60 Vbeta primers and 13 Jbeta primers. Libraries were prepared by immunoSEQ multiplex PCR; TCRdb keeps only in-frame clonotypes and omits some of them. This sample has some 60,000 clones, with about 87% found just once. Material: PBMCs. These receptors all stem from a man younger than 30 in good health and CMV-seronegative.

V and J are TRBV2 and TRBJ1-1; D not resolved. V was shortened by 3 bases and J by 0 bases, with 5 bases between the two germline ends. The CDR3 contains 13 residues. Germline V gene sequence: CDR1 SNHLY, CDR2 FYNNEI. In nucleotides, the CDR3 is TGTGCCAGCAGTGAGGAGGTGAACACTGAAGCTTTCTTT. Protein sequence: CASSEEVNTEAFF.

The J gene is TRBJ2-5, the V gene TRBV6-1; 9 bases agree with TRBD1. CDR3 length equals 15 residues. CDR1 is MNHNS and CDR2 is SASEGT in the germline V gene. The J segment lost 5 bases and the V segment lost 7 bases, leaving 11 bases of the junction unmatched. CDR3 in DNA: TGTGCCAGCAAAAGGTCCCGGGACAGGGTGGAGACCCAGTACTTC. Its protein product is CASKRSRDRVETQYF.

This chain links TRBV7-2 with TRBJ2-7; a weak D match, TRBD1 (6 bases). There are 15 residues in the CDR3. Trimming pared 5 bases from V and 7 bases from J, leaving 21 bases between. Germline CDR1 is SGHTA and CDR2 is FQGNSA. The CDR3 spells CASSPQGIQGGEQYF. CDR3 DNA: TGTGCCAGCAGCCCGCAGGGGATCCAAGGGGGAGAGCAGTACTTC.

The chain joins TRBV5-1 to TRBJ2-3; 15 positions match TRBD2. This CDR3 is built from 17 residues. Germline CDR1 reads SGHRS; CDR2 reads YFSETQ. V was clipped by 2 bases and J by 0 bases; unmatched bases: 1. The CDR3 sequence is CASSFGLAGGSTDTQYF. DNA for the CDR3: TGCGCCAGCAGCTTTGGACTAGCGGGGGGGAGCACAGATACGCAGTATTTT.

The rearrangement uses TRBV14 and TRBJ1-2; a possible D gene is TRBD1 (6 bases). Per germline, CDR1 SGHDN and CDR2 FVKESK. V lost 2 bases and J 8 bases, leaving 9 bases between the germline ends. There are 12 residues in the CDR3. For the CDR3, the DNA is TGTGCCAGCAGCCAATACAGGGCCGGCTACACCTTC. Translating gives CASSQYRAGYTF.

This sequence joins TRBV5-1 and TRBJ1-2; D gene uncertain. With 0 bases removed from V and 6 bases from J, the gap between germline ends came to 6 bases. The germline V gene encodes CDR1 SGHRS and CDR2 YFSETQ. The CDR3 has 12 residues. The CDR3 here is CASSLGGDGYTF. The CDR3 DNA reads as TGCGCCAGCAGCTTGGGGGGAGATGGCTACACCTTC.

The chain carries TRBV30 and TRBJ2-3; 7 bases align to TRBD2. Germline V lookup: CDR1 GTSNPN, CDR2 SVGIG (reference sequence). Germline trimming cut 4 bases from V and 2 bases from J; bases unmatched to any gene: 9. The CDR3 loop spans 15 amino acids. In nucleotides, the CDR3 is TGTGCCTGGACCCGGTTGAGCGGGGTCACAGATACGCAGTATTTT. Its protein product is CAWTRLSGVTDTQYF.

CDR3 sequence (DNA): TGTGCCAGCAGTGAGGCCGGGACTAGCGGGGACGAGCAGTACTTC. It translates to CASSEAGTSGDEQYF. This rearrangement joins TRBV6-1 to TRBJ2-7; TRBD2 agrees at 13 bases. This CDR3 spans 15 amino acids. CDR1 and CDR2 (germline): MNHNS, SASEGT. The V and J ends lost 3 bases and 5 bases, in that order; junction bases with no gene match: 4.

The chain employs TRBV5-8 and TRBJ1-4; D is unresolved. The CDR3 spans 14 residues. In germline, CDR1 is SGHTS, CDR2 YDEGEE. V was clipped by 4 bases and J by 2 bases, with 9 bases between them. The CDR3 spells CASSRRRTNEKLFF. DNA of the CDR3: TGTGCCAGCAGCCGCCGGAGGACTAATGAAAAACTGTTTTTT.

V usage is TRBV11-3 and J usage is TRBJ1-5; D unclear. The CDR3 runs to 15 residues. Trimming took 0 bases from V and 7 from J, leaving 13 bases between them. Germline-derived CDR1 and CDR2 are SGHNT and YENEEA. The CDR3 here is CASSLERWAGQPQHF. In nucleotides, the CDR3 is TGTGCCAGCAGCTTAGAAAGGTGGGCCGGACAGCCCCAGCATTTT.

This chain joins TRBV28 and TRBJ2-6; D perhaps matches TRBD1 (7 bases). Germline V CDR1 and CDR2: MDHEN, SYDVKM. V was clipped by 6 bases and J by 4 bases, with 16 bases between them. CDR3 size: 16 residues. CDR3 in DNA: TGTGCCAGCAGCGTTAGCCAGGGGGGCGGGGCCAACGTCCTGACTTTC. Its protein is CASSVSQGGGANVLTF.

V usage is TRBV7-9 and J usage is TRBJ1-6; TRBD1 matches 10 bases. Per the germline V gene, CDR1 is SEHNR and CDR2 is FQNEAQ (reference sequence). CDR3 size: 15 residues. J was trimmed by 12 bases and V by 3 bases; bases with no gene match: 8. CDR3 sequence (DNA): TGTGCCAGCAGCTTGGGGGCGGACAGGGGGGGACCCCTCCACTTT. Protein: CASSLGADRGGPLHF.